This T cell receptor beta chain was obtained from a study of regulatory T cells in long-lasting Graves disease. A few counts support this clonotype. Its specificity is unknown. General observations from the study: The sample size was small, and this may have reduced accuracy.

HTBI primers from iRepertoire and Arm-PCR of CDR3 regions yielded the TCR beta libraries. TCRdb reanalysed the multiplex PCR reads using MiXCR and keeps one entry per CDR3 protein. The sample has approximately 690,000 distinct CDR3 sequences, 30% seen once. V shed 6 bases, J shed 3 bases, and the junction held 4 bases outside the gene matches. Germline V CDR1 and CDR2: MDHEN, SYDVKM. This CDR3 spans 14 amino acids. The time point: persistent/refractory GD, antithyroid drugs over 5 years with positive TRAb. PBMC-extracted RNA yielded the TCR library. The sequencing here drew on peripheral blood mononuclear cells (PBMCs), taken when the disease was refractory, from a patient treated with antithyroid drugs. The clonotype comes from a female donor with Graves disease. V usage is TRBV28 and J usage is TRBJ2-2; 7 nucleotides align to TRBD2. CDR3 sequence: CASRSGDYTGELFF. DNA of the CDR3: TGTGCCAGCAGGAGCGGGGACTACACCGGGGAGCTGTTTTTT. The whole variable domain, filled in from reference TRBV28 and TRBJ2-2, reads DVKVTQSSRYLVKRTGEKVFLECVQDMDHENMFWYRQDPGLGLRLIYFSYDVKMKEKGDIPEGYSVSREKKERFSLILESASTNQTSMYLCASRSGDYTGELFFGEGSRLTVL.